This TCR beta chain was identified in a study of T-cell reconstitution after alpha-beta-depleted transplantation in children (dated by TCRdb to between 2015 and 2016). About the full investigation: The study quantitatively tracked T-cell immune reconstitution after TCRalphabeta/CD19-depleted allogeneic hematopoietic cell transplantation in children using TCR repertoire profiling.

Study-level results and caveats: The high TCRbeta diversity at day 60 in some patients was ascribed to recipient T cells and intrathymic progenitors that had survived conditioning. The frequencies of hyperexpanded clones fell over the following months, and after one year, T-cell counts and TCRbeta diversity were mostly attributed to newly produced T cells. The apparently early recovery of alphabetaT-cell counts about two months after transplant reportedly depended on only several hundred rapidly expanded clones that came from non-depleted graft cells.

According to the study, the label for this sample's treatment or condition signals: allogeneic hematopoietic cell transplantation with graft depleted of TCRalphabeta T cells and CD19 B cells. The children who served as transplant recipients had been given grafts of TCRalphabeta/CD19-depleted allogeneic hematopoietic cells. Libraries were made using PCR. Sequencing was carried out with an Illumina HiSeq 2500. To normalize quantification of the TCRbeta repertoire, the TCR libraries were built with molecular barcoding that relied on unique molecular identifiers. In-frame beta chains were kept once TCRdb had trimmed the public reads at Q25 with fastp and called clones with MiXCR. Rows are unified per CDR3 protein, each entry keeping the most common DNA and genes. In all, the sample holds more than 200,000 distinct CDR3 sequences, and roughly a quarter of those were seen once. The ten most abundant clones make up around 4.8% of the sample.

Turning to this clonotype: Its specific antigen is unknown. No base quality values were provided; no much bigger clone lies one nucleotide off.

CDR1 and CDR2, per the germline V gene (reference sequence), are MNHEY and SMNVEV. The junction shows trimming of 1 base on V and 2 bases on J, and the gene matches do not reach 1 base of it. The CDR3 runs 15 residues from the cysteine to the phenylalanine. CDR3 DNA is the only sequence kept; it has 45 bases, read in frame from the first base. The chain is encoded by TRBV27 joined to TRBJ2-1; TRBD2 fits 8 bases in the junction. Sequences were derived from PBMCs, mostly from graft donor cells, sampled 360 days after TCRalphabeta/CD19-depleted stem cell transplant. The TCR sequence derives from a female patient aged 2-15 years who had a stem cell transplant for congenital amegakaryocytic thrombocytopenia, so the T cells may come from the graft donor. The CDR3 region: CASSLWRGAYNEQFF. The nucleotide sequence is TGTGCCAGCAGTTTATGGCGGGGGGCCTACAATGAGCAGTTCTTC.